The 27 T cell receptor beta chains below all came from one sample that was sequenced in a study of OX40 agonist ivuxolimab in advanced cancers. The protocol used for the library was the immunoSEQ multiplex PCR assay. In its TCRdb copy, this immuneACCESS table keeps in-frame sequences only and misses some clones. Where compared with another copy, unresolved V genes explain less than half of these, and the others have no known cause. The sample records approximately 70,000 clones, about 91% of which are singletons. Approximately 2.5% of the sample lies in the top ten. Material: CD4+ or CD8+ T cells sorted from blood, obtained in a trial of the OX40 agonist ivuxolimab. These TCRs come from an adult with an advanced solid tumor such as melanoma, head and neck, liver or kidney cancer.

This chain connects TRBV10-1 to TRBJ2-5, with TRBD2 as a possible D gene (5 bases). The CDR3 runs to 12 residues. With 2 bases removed from V and 5 bases from J, the gap between germline ends came to 6 bases. Per the germline V gene, CDR1 is WNHNN and CDR2 is SYGVQD (reference sequence). The CDR3 DNA follows: TGCGCCAGCAGTGAGGAGGGTGAGACCCAGTACTTC. It is translated as CASSEEGETQYF.

This clone showed up just once. The chain has TRBV23-1 and TRBJ2-5; 7 bases align to TRBD1. The last part of the DNA fits TRBJ2-7 better; the J call may be wrong. TRBV23-1 carries the ORF label, with uncertain function. The CDR3 totals 16 residues. The CDR3 DNA sequence: TGCGCCAGAGGAAACTTTGGGGACAGAGATGACTACGAGCAGTACTTC. The encoded protein is CARGNFGDRDDYEQYF.

V and J are TRBV7-2 and TRBJ1-1; D gene uncertain. The CDR3 is made up of 13 amino acids. The germline V gene has CDR1 SGHTA and CDR2 FQGNSA. Trimming pared 6 bases from V and 0 bases from J, leaving 8 bases between. CDR3 protein: CASRGQLNTEAFF. The CDR3 DNA reads TGTGCCAGCAGAGGGCAGTTGAACACTGAAGCTTTCTTT.

As concerns this clone: This sample includes further DNA sequences coding for the same CDR3. The CDR3 coding sequence is TGTGCCTGGAGTGGGGGAGGGGGGCGGGAGACCCAGTACTTC. Translating it yields CAWSGGGGRETQYF. This chain connects TRBV30 to TRBJ2-5, with D perhaps TRBD2 (7 bases). The CDR3 contains 14 residues. CDR1 is GTSNPN, CDR2 SVGIG, per germline (reference sequence). The V end was cut by 1 base, the J end by 5 bases, with 14 bases between.

This rearrangement joins TRBV7-3 to TRBJ2-1; D tentatively reads TRBD1 or TRBD2 (6 bases each). Between the trimmed V and J ends, which lost 5 bases and 14 bases, there was a span of 13 bases. The CDR3 is made up of 11 amino acids. Germline V gene sequence: CDR1 SGHTA, CDR2 FQGTGA. In nucleotides, the CDR3 is TGTGCCAGCAGCCAAGGAGGGACAAAGTTCTTC. Protein product: CASSQGGTKFF. The full variable domain, rest sourced from reference TRBV7-3 and TRBJ2-1, is GAGVSQTPSNKVTEKGKYVELRCDPISGHTALYWYRQSLGQGPEFLIYFQGTGAADDSGLPNDRFFAVRPEGSVSTLKIQRTERGDSAVYLCASSQGGTKFFGPGTRLTVL.

This chain joins TRBV18 and TRBJ2-7, with D hard to call. Deletions cut 3 bases from V and 6 bases from J, with 12 bases between. CDR3 size: 13 residues. Germline CDR1 reads KGHSH; CDR2 reads LQKENI. The CDR3 nucleotides read TGTGCCAGCTCACCTATCCCCCTTTCCGAGCAGTACTTC. It specifies CASSPIPLSEQYF.

The gene calls are TRBV5-1 and TRBJ1-5, with 8 bases that match TRBD1. The trim removed 5 bases at V and 7 bases at J, leaving 11 bases unmatched. From germline, CDR1 is SGHRS and CDR2 YFSETQ. CDR3 length: 15 amino acids. The CDR3 region has the DNA TGCGCCAGCAGGAGTGGTCTAGACAGGGGACAGCCCCAGCATTTT. It is translated as CASRSGLDRGQPQHF. Combining the CDR3 with reference TRBV5-1 and TRBJ1-5 gives the whole variable domain KAGVTQTPRYLIKTRGQQVTLSCSPISGHRSVSWYQQTPGQGLQFLFEYFSETQRNKGNFPGRFSGRQFSNSRSEMNVSTLELGDSALYLCASRSGLDRGQPQHFGDGTRLSIL.

This chain links TRBV29-1 with TRBJ1-4; D gene uncertain. V lost 7 bases to trimming and J lost 4 bases, with 7 bases between them. From germline, CDR1 is SQVTM and CDR2 ANQGSEA. This CDR3 is built from 11 residues. The CDR3 region has the DNA TGCAGCGGAGCAGTTAATGAAAAACTGTTTTTT. This gives the protein CSGAVNEKLFF.

This sequence joins TRBV5-6 and TRBJ2-7; possible D gene TRBD2, 6 bases. Trimming stripped 3 bases from V and 1 base from J, with 14 bases between. Germline CDR1 is SGHDT and CDR2 is YYEEEE. The CDR3 is 15 amino acids. DNA of the CDR3: TGTGCCAGCAGCTCCTGGGGTAGCGGATCCTACGAGCAGTACTTC. Translation gives CASSSWGSGSYEQYF.

The chain links TRBV5-1 to TRBJ2-7; tentatively, D is TRBD2 (7 bases). Germline CDR1 reads SGHRS; CDR2 reads YFSETQ. Trimming stripped 8 bases from V and 0 bases from J, with 15 bases between. This CDR3 spans 14 amino acids. The CDR3 coding sequence is TGCGCCAGTGGGGGGGGCGTGAGCTCCTACGAGCAGTACTTC. It is translated as CASGGGVSSYEQYF.

This chain connects TRBV28 to TRBJ2-1; a possible D gene is TRBD1 (6 bases). V shed 8 bases and J shed 0 bases, with 20 bases lying between them. Germline V gene data show CDR1 as MDHEN and CDR2 as SYDVKM. The CDR3 has 17 residues. As DNA, the CDR3 is TGTGCCAGCCGGGACACCACACCGGGGCTCTCCTACAATGAGCAGTTCTTC. It translates to CASRDTTPGLSYNEQFF.

The chain couples TRBV7-9 to TRBJ2-1; no clear D. V was cut by 5 bases and J by 5 bases, with 10 bases left in between. CDR3 length: 13 residues. Germline assignment: CDR1 SEHNR and CDR2 FQNEAQ (reference sequence). The CDR3 here is CASSPTWDNEQFF. The CDR3 coding sequence is TGTGCCAGCAGCCCCACATGGGACAATGAGCAGTTCTTC.

The rearrangement links TRBV19 to TRBJ2-5, with D unresolved. Germline lookup yields CDR1 LNHDA and CDR2 SQIVND (reference sequence). The CDR3 loop spans 16 amino acids. The V gene lost 6 bases and the J gene lost 0 bases, with 17 bases spanning the gap. In DNA, the CDR3 is TGTGCCAGTAGCCGGGCACACCGAGCGAACCAAGAGACCCAGTACTTC. It specifies CASSRAHRANQETQYF.

The chain employs TRBV7-2 and TRBJ1-2; 7 nucleotides line up with TRBD1. CDR1 is SGHTA, CDR2 FQGNSA, per germline. V lost 9 bases, J lost 3 bases, and 4 bases stayed unmatched. This CDR3 spans 12 amino acids. The CDR3: CARTGLDYGYTF. CDR3 sequence (DNA): TGTGCCAGGACAGGGTTAGACTATGGCTACACCTTC.

The chain couples TRBV5-1 to TRBJ2-3; tentative D call: TRBD1 (6 bases). Trimming left V 4 bases short and J 4 bases short, with 22 bases between. Germline CDR1 reads SGHRS; CDR2 reads YFSETQ. This CDR3 contains 17 residues. CDR3 in DNA: TGCGCCAGCAGCCCCAAAATACAGGGAAGTGTCCCAGATACGCAGTATTTT. It codes for CASSPKIQGSVPDTQYF.

V usage is TRBV27 and J usage is TRBJ2-7; D perhaps matches TRBD2 (6 bases). V gave up 4 bases and J gave up 1 base, with 8 bases separating them. Germline assignment: CDR1 MNHEY and CDR2 SMNVEV (reference sequence). CDR3 length: 13 amino acids. CDR3 DNA: TGTGCCAGCAGTTCCGGACTATCCTACGAGCAGTACTTC. Amino acid sequence: CASSSGLSYEQYF.

V usage is TRBV5-4 and J usage is TRBJ2-5; D is perhaps TRBD1 or TRBD2 (6 bases each). Germline assignment: CDR1 SGHNT and CDR2 YYREEE (reference sequence). CDR3 length: 14 residues. V was trimmed by 5 bases and J by 1 base, leaving 12 bases between them. The CDR3 region has the DNA TGTGCCAGCAGGAAGGGGGGAGGCCAAGAGACCCAGTACTTC. Translating gives CASRKGGGQETQYF. Full variable domain (missing parts from reference TRBV5-4 and TRBJ2-5): ETGVTQSPTHLIKTRGQQVTLRCSSQSGHNTVSWYQQALGQGPQFIFQYYREEENGRGNFPPRFSGLQFPNYSSELNVNALELDDSALYLCASRKGGGQETQYFGPGTRLLVL.

J is TRBJ2-3 and V is TRBV5-1, with a tentative D call TRBD1 (6 bases). This CDR3 spans 13 amino acids. V shed 5 bases and J shed 4 bases, with 11 bases lying between them. Germline-derived CDR1 and CDR2 are SGHRS and YFSETQ. The CDR3 nucleotides are TGCGCCAGCAGGGGGGCCGGGTCAGATACGCAGTATTTT. Residues: CASRGAGSDTQYF.

As DNA, the CDR3 is TGTGCCAGCAGTAGTCTTGCGGGTGGGGAGACCCAGTACTTC. This gives the protein CASSSLAGGETQYF. This chain uses TRBV2 with TRBJ2-5, with D possibly matching TRBD2 (5 bases). The CDR3 length is 14 residues. Trimming removed 5 bases at V and 5 bases at J, with 15 bases between. The germline V gene encodes CDR1 SNHLY and CDR2 FYNNEI.

The chain couples TRBV10-2 to TRBJ2-7; TRBD2 matches 8 bases. The CDR3 consists of 15 residues. Germline V gene lookup returns CDR1 WSHSY and CDR2 SAAADI. With V trimmed by 0 bases and J by 3 bases, 4 bases remained unmatched. The CDR3 loop reads CASSESAGRDYEQYF. Written as DNA, the CDR3 is TGCGCCAGCAGTGAGTCAGCCGGGAGGGACTACGAGCAGTACTTC.

The chain employs TRBV28 and TRBJ2-7; either TRBD1 or TRBD2 may supply D (6 bases each). The CDR3 totals 14 residues. Germline V CDR1 and CDR2: MDHEN, SYDVKM. Deletions cut 5 bases from V and 3 bases from J, with 14 bases between. CDR3 nucleotides: TGTGCCAGCAGTCCCGGGGGCGGGGTCTACGAGCAGTACTTC. Residues: CASSPGGGVYEQYF.

The V and J genes are TRBV5-1 and TRBJ2-1; 10 bases are a match to TRBD1. Germline values: CDR1 SGHRS, CDR2 YFSETQ. The CDR3 loop spans 14 amino acids. V shed 5 bases and J 6 bases; nucleotides not matched to a gene: 5. Here the CDR3 reads CASRGTGAINEQFF. As DNA, the CDR3 is TGCGCCAGCAGAGGGACAGGGGCCATCAATGAGCAGTTCTTC. Full variable domain (rest looked up from reference TRBV5-1 and TRBJ2-1): KAGVTQTPRYLIKTRGQQVTLSCSPISGHRSVSWYQQTPGQGLQFLFEYFSETQRNKGNFPGRFSGRQFSNSRSEMNVSTLELGDSALYLCASRGTGAINEQFFGPGTRLTVL.

The chain combines TRBV28 with TRBJ2-4, with D possibly matching TRBD1 (6 bases). V was shortened by 5 bases and J by 2 bases, with 10 bases between the two germline ends. This CDR3 has 14 residues. The germline gives CDR1 MDHEN, CDR2 SYDVKM. For the CDR3, the DNA is TGTGCCAGCAGTCTACAGGGATCCAAAAACATTCAGTACTTC. This codes for CASSLQGSKNIQYF.

The chain recombines TRBV2 with TRBJ2-7; no clear D gene. Germline CDR1 is SNHLY and CDR2 is FYNNEI. There are 13 residues in the CDR3. Trimming removed 0 bases at V and 2 bases at J, with 5 bases between. The CDR3: CASSEARAYEQYF. The CDR3 DNA reads as TGTGCCAGCAGTGAAGCCCGGGCCTACGAGCAGTACTTC.

This rearrangement joins TRBV11-3 to TRBJ2-1; 9 bases align to TRBD2. The CDR3 is 14 amino acids. The germline gives CDR1 SGHNT, CDR2 YENEEA. V gave up 4 bases and J gave up 8 bases; unmatched junction bases: 6. This chain's CDR3 is CASSSRGGRDEQFF. CDR3 in DNA: TGTGCCAGCAGCTCGCGGGGGGGCCGGGATGAGCAGTTCTTC.

The V call is TRBV6-1, the J call TRBJ2-3, with a tentative D call TRBD2 (5 bases). The V gene's germline CDR1 is MNHNS and CDR2 SASEGT. The germline V and J ends were trimmed by 7 bases and 0 bases, with 14 bases remaining between them. The CDR3 spans 15 residues. This chain's CDR3 is CASKDDYSSTDTQYF. DNA for the CDR3: TGTGCCAGCAAGGACGACTATTCTAGCACAGATACGCAGTATTTT.

This clone was seen only once. This chain joins TRBV7-2 and TRBJ1-5, with no clear D. The CDR3 consists of 14 residues. Germline V gives CDR1 SGHTA, CDR2 FQGNSA. V lost 1 base, J lost 5 bases, and 9 bases lay in between. The CDR3 sequence: CASSLESSDQPQHF. As DNA, the CDR3 is TGTGCCAGCAGCTTAGAGTCTTCGGATCAGCCCCAGCATTTT.